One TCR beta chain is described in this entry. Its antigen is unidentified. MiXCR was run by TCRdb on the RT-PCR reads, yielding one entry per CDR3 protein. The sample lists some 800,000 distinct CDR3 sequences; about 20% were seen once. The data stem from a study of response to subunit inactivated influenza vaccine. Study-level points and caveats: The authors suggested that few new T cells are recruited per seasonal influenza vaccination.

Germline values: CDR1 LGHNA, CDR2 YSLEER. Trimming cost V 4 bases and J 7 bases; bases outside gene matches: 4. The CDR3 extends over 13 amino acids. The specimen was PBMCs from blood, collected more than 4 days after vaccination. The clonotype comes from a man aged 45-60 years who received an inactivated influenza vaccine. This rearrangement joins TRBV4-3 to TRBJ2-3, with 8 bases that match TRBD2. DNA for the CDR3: TGCGCCAGCAGCCGAACTAGCGGCTATACGCAGTATTTT. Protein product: CASSRTSGYTQYF.